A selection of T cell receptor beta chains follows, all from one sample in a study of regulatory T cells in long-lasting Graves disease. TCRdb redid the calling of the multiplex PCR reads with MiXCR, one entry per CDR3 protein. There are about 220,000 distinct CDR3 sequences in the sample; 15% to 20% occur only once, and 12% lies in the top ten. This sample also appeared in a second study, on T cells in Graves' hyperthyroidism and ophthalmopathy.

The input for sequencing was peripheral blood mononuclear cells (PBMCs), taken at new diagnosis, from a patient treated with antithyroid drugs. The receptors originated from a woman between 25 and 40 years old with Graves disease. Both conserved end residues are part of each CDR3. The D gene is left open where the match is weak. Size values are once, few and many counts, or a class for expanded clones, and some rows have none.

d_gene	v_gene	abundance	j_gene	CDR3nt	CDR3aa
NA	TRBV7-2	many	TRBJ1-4	TGTGCCAGCAGCCCACGGTTGGGACACCCGGGGGAAAAACTGTTTTTT	CASSPRLGHPGEKLFF
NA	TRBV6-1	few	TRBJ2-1	TGTGCCAACACCCTACATGGCGGTTACAATGAGCAGTTCTTC	CANTLHGGYNEQFF
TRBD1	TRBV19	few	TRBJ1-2	TGTGCCAGTAGTACCCCAACCCGGACAGGGAGAAGTAACTATGGCTACACCTTC	CASSTPTRTGRSNYGYTF
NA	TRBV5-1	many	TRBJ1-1	TGCGCCAGCAGGGCAAACACTGAAGCTTTCTTT	CASRANTEAFF
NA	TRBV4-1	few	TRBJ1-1	TGCGCCAGCAGCCAAACAGTAGTGAACACTGAAGCTTTCTTT	CASSQTVVNTEAFF
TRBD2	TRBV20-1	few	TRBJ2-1	TGCAGTGCTAGAGATGGACTAGCGGGGGGGCATGAGCAGTTCTTC	CSARDGLAGGHEQFF
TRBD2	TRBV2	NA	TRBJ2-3	TGTGCCAGCAGTGAATATGGACTAGACACAGATACGCAGTATTTT	CASSEYGLDTDTQYF
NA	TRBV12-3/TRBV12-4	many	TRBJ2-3	TGTGCCAGCAATCCCGAAGGCGGTGGGGATACGCAGTATTTT	CASNPEGGGDTQYF
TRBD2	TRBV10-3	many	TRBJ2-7	TGTGCCATCAGTGACCCCCTAGAGGGAATAGCGGGAGACGGCGAGCAGTACTTC	CAISDPLEGIAGDGEQYF
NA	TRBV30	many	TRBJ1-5	TGTGCCTGGAGTGTACCGGGGGCAGCTAGCAATCAGCCCCAGCATTTT	CAWSVPGAASNQPQHF
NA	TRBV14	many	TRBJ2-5	TGTGCCAGCAGCCAGGGGGGCAAGGTGGTGGAGACCCAGTACTTC	CASSQGGKVVETQYF
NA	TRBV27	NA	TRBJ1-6	TGTGCCAGCAGGGGGGAGGGGAGAAATTCACCCCTCCACTTT	CASRGEGRNSPLHF
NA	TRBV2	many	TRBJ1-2	TGTGCCAGCAGGGGGGACCATGGCTACACCTTC	CASRGDHGYTF
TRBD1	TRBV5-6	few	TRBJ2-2	TGTGCCAGCAGCCTTTTTAAAACCGGGACAGGCACCGGGGAGCTGTTTTTT	CASSLFKTGTGTGELFF